Following are 20 T cell receptor beta chains from one sample sequenced in a study of T cell repertoires in cytomegalovirus infection. TCRdb re-called the reads with MiXCR, one entry per CDR3 protein. The repertoire has about a million distinct CDR3 sequences, 31% of them found once; the top ten carry over 12%. For these receptors, no antigen is known. The sample was cultured CD8+ T cells from PBMCs, taken from culture after CMV antigen stimulation. These receptors all come from a human donor in good health (CMV status not recorded). Some clones in this sample may be carry-over from other donors' samples.

The chain carries TRBV2 and TRBJ2-2; D perhaps matches TRBD2 (7 bases). There are 15 residues in the CDR3. CDR1 is SNHLY, CDR2 FYNNEI, per germline. V lost 5 bases and J lost 3, with 13 bases in between. The CDR3 loop is CASSRAGADTGELFF. CDR3 bases: TGTGCCAGCAGTCGGGCGGGGGCGGACACCGGGGAGCTGTTTTTT.

This clonotype was seen only a few times. The genes are TRBV19 and TRBJ2-7, with D possibly TRBD2 on 5 matching bases. CDR1 is LNHDA, CDR2 SQIVND, per germline (reference sequence). CDR3 size: 12 residues. The V gene lost 11 bases and the J gene lost 3 bases, with 14 bases spanning the gap. CDR3 coding DNA: TGTGCCCCTAGCTCAGCTTACTACGAGCAGTACGTC. It specifies CAPSSAYYEQYV.

V gene TRBV10-3 combines with J gene TRBJ2-1, with 10 bases identical to TRBD2. Germline V gene data show CDR1 as ENHRY and CDR2 as SYGVKD. V shed 9 bases, J shed 0 bases, and the junction held 8 bases outside the gene matches. CDR3 length: 16 amino acids. CDR3 nucleotide sequence: TGTGCCATACGTCTAGCGGGGGAGAGCTCCTACAATGAGCAGTTCTTC. This encodes CAIRLAGESSYNEQFF.

This clonotype occurred once. The genes are TRBV6-2 or TRBV6-3 and TRBJ2-2; 7 nucleotides align to TRBD2. Germline V gene data show CDR1 as MNHEY and CDR2 as SVGEGT. There are 17 residues in the CDR3. The V segment lost 0 bases and the J segment 4 bases; nucleotides outside the gene matches: 8. For the CDR3, the DNA is TGTGCCAGCAGTTACTCTAGGGCGGGGGACGGCACCGGGGAGCTGTTTTTT. This gives the protein CASSYSRAGDGTGELFF.

The V and J genes are TRBV20-1 and TRBJ2-1, with D possibly being TRBD2 (5 bases). Germline assignment: CDR1 DFQATT and CDR2 SNEGSKA (reference sequence). The CDR3 spans 15 residues. V was cut by 6 bases and J by 6 bases, with 21 bases left in between. CDR3 protein: CSARPRPPSSNEQFF. The CDR3 DNA reads TGCAGTGCCAGACCGCGACCGCCTAGCAGCAATGAGCAGTTCTTC.

This rearrangement joins TRBV2 to TRBJ2-2; possible D gene TRBD2, 6 bases. V was trimmed by 2 bases and J by 3 bases, leaving 10 bases between them. The germline CDR1 and CDR2 sequences are SNHLY and FYNNEI. This CDR3 spans 15 amino acids. CDR3 loop: CASSESSAHTGELFF. The CDR3 DNA reads as TGTGCCAGCAGTGAATCTAGCGCACACACCGGGGAGCTGTTTTTT.

The chain uses TRBV28 and TRBJ2-5; D gene uncertain. V lost 7 bases and J 4 bases, leaving 16 bases between the germline ends. The CDR3 has 14 amino acids. Germline CDR1 MDHEN, CDR2 SYDVKM. As DNA, the CDR3 is TGTGCCAGCAAAGCGCCCGGGTTGGGAGAGACCCAGTACTTC. Translating it yields CASKAPGLGETQYF.

The chain uses TRBV12-3 or TRBV12-4 and TRBJ2-1; D may be TRBD1 or TRBD2 (5 bases each). V lost 6 bases to trimming and J lost 5 bases, with 11 bases between them. The CDR3 contains 13 residues. Here the CDR3 reads CASSPGRHNEQFF. CDR3 DNA: TGTGCCAGCAGCCCGGGGCGGCACAATGAGCAGTTCTTC.

This clonotype was counted only a few times. The chain combines TRBV25-1 with TRBJ2-3, with D unclear. The CDR3 totals 12 residues. V was cut by 10 bases and J by 4 bases, with 12 bases left in between. Germline assignment: CDR1 MGHDK and CDR2 SYGVNS. CDR3 nucleotides: TGTGCCATCACCGATAGGTCAGATACGCAGTATTTT. Translated: CAITDRSDTQYF. Variable domain in full (rest from reference TRBV25-1 and TRBJ2-3): EADIYQTPRYLVIGTGKKITLECSQTMGHDKMYWYQQDPGMELHLIHYSYGVNSTEKGDLSSESTVSRIRTEHFPLTLESARPSHTSQYLCAITDRSDTQYFGPGTRLTVL.

The V gene is TRBV20-1, the J gene TRBJ2-5; 9 bases are a match to TRBD2. V dropped 5 bases and J dropped 2; count of bases not matched to a gene: 12. Germline CDR1 reads DFQATT; CDR2 reads SNEGSKA (reference sequence). The CDR3 is 16 residues long. CDR3 in DNA: TGCAGTGCTCCTTGGGCTAGCGGGACCCTTCAAGAGACCCAGTACTTC. Residues: CSAPWASGTLQETQYF.

The gene calls are TRBV12-3 or TRBV12-4 and TRBJ2-3; D not resolved. V lost 1 base and J lost 2, with 22 bases in between. The CDR3 sequence is 19 residues long. The CDR3 region is CASSLGVEAEAPPTDTQYF. CDR3 DNA sequence: TGTGCCAGCAGTTTAGGGGTAGAGGCCGAAGCCCCCCCCACAGATACGCAGTATTTT.

Notes on this clonotype: A much bigger clone sits one base away, suggesting this may be a read error. The chain combines TRBV5-4 with TRBJ2-3, with TRBD2 matching over 9 bases. The J segment lost 4 bases and the V segment lost 2 bases, leaving 5 bases of the junction unmatched. Per the germline V gene, CDR1 is SGHNT and CDR2 is YYREEE (reference sequence). This CDR3 contains 15 residues. CDR3 sequence: CASSFLAGRPDTQYF. As DNA, the CDR3 is TGTGCCAGCAGCTTTCTAGCGGGGAGGCCAGATACGCAGTATTTT.

As for this clonotype: This may stem from a read error, because a much larger clone lies one nucleotide away. The rearrangement uses TRBV7-8 and TRBJ1-3; a possible D gene is TRBD1 (5 bases). The CDR3 contains 15 residues. Germline V CDR1 and CDR2: SGHVS, FQNEAQ. Written as DNA, the CDR3 is TGTGTCAGCAGCACTACGACAGTCTCTGGAAACACCATATATTTT. It encodes CVSSTTTVSGNTIYF.

Notes on this clonotype: A junction boundary mismatches the germline segment, possibly from a read error. The rearrangement links TRBV4-2 to TRBJ2-4; either TRBD1 or TRBD2 may supply D (6 bases each). Germline V gene data show CDR1 as LGHNA and CDR2 as YNFKEQ. The CDR3 length is 12 residues. Here the CDR3 reads CASSQDPGALDF. For the CDR3, the DNA is TGTGCCAGCAGCCAAGATCCGGGGGCCCTGGACTTC.

This clonotype was found a few times. The V call is TRBV19, the J call TRBJ1-2, with TRBD1 identical over 7 bases. CDR1 LNHDA and CDR2 SQIVND come from the germline V gene (reference sequence). After removal of 7 bases from V and 6 bases from J, the junction contained 11 bases not matched to a gene. This CDR3 region has 14 residues. The CDR3 loop reads CASTHREGADGYTF. The DNA for the CDR3 is TGTGCCAGTACCCACAGGGAGGGGGCCGATGGCTACACCTTC. Combining the CDR3 with reference TRBV19 and TRBJ1-2 gives the whole variable domain DGGITQSPKYLFRKEGQNVTLSCEQNLNHDAMYWYRQDPGQGLRLIYYSQIVNDFQKGDIAEGYSVSREKKESFPLTVTSAQKNPTAFYLCASTHREGADGYTFGSGTRLTVV.

The V and J genes are TRBV5-1 and TRBJ2-5, with TRBD2 matching over 13 bases. CDR1 and CDR2 from the germline V gene are SGHRS and YFSETQ. The V gene end was trimmed by 0 bases and the J gene end by 2 bases; junction bases not matched to a gene: 7. The CDR3 is 18 amino acids. The CDR3 nucleotides are TGCGCCAGCAGCTTGGCGACTAGCGGGGGGCCCGAACAAGAGACCCAGTACTTC. This translates into CASSLATSGGPEQETQYF.

The sample holds a few counts of this clonotype. The chain combines TRBV7-9 with TRBJ2-1, with 12 bases matching TRBD2. V lost 3 bases, J lost 2 bases, and 8 bases stayed unmatched. CDR3 length: 18 residues. Germline CDR1 is SEHNR and CDR2 is FQNEAQ (reference sequence). CDR3 protein: CASSFPLAGGLPYNEQFF. CDR3 coding DNA: TGTGCCAGCAGCTTTCCACTAGCGGGGGGTCTACCCTACAATGAGCAGTTCTTC.

In this sample, this clonotype turned up a few times. This chain links TRBV6-1 with TRBJ2-1; D unclear. Germline assignment: CDR1 MNHNS and CDR2 SASEGT. There are 8 residues in the CDR3. Trimming shortened V by 7 bases and J by 9 bases, and 1 base separated the two germline ends. CDR3 sequence: CASTEQFF. The CDR3 DNA reads as TGTGCCAGCACTGAGCAGTTCTTC.

On this clonotype itself: This clone may be a read error of a much larger clone one base away. V is TRBV7-2 and J is TRBJ2-1; D unclear. Trimming shortened V by 1 base and J by 0 bases, and 10 bases separated the two germline ends. Germline assignment: CDR1 SGHTA and CDR2 FQGNSA. The length of the CDR3 is 16 residues. The CDR3 DNA sequence: TGTGCCAGCAGCTTAGTGCCAGCAAGCTCCTACAATGAGCAGTTCTTC. Protein: CASSLVPASSYNEQFF.

The chain recombines TRBV4-1 with TRBJ2-7; D gene unclear. Germline V gene data show CDR1 as MGHRA and CDR2 as YSYEKL. This CDR3 has 12 amino acids. The V and J ends lost 1 base and 7 bases respectively, with 8 bases between them. Here the CDR3 reads CASSQALGEQYF. DNA of the CDR3: TGCGCCAGCAGCCAAGCCCTGGGGGAGCAGTACTTC.